Below, 22 T cell receptor beta chains from the same sample are listed, as sequenced in a study. TCRdb redid the calling of the RT-PCR reads with MiXCR, one entry per CDR3 protein. The table has hundreds of thousands of distinct CDR3 sequences, more than 13% seen once. The sequencing input was memory CD4+ T cells from blood. The receptor set was obtained from a female donor in good health, serving as a healthy control.

J is TRBJ1-5 and V is TRBV4-1; 8 nucleotides line up with TRBD1. This CDR3 has 16 amino acids. After removal of 3 bases from V and 6 bases from J, the junction contained 10 bases not matched to a gene. Germline values: CDR1 MGHRA, CDR2 YSYEKL. The chain's CDR3 is CASSQRTGRKGQPQHF. The DNA for the CDR3 is TGCGCCAGCAGCCAGAGGACAGGGCGAAAGGGTCAGCCCCAGCATTTT.

The rearrangement joins TRBV11-2 to TRBJ2-6, with 8 bases aligning to TRBD1. With V trimmed by 4 bases and J by 0 bases, 8 bases remained unmatched. Germline assignment: CDR1 SGHAT and CDR2 FQNNGV. The CDR3 runs to 18 residues. CDR3 sequence: CASSSRDRQYSGANVLTF. The DNA for the CDR3 is TGTGCCAGCAGCTCCCGGGACAGGCAGTACTCTGGGGCCAACGTCCTGACTTTC. The variable domain in full, with the rest retrieved from reference TRBV11-2 and TRBJ2-6, is EAGVAQSPRYKIIEKRQSVAFWCNPISGHATLYWYQQILGQGPKLLIQFQNNGVVDDSQLPKDRFSAERLKGVDSTLKIQPAKLEDSAVYLCASSSRDRQYSGANVLTFGAGSRLTVL.

This clonotype was detected many times. In DNA, the CDR3 is TGTGCCGCAGGGGGAACAGGGGAATTGGGAGGCTACACCTTC. Translating it yields CAAGGTGELGGYTF. The rearrangement uses TRBV6-5 and TRBJ1-2; TRBD1 matches 7 bases. CDR1 and CDR2 (germline): MNHEY, SVGAGI. The CDR3 totals 14 residues. With V trimmed by 11 bases and J by 8 bases, 17 bases remained unmatched.

The rearrangement uses TRBV7-2 and TRBJ1-2; D remains unclear. The CDR3 extends over 17 amino acids. V lost 1 base and J 0 bases, leaving 15 bases between the germline ends. Germline V gene lookup returns CDR1 SGHTA and CDR2 FQGNSA. DNA for the CDR3: TGTGCCAGCAGCTTAGTCCATATGGCTGGAGCTAACTATGGCTACACCTTC. This gives the protein CASSLVHMAGANYGYTF.

The CDR3 DNA reads as TGCGCCAGCAGCTGGACTAGCGTAAATGAGCAGTTCTTC. The encoded protein is CASSWTSVNEQFF. The V and J genes are TRBV5-1 and TRBJ2-1, with 9 bases matching TRBD2. The CDR3 consists of 13 residues. J was trimmed by 7 bases and V by 3 bases; bases with no gene match: 2. Germline V lookup: CDR1 SGHRS, CDR2 YFSETQ.

This clonotype was found once. The chain's CDR3 is CASSFRGTELLRTDTQYF. The CDR3 bases are TGTGCCAGCAGCTTCAGGGGGACAGAGCTTTTGAGGACAGATACGCAGTATTTT. The rearrangement links TRBV5-4 to TRBJ2-3, with 7 bases aligning to TRBD1. This CDR3 region has 18 residues. The V gene's germline CDR1 is SGHNT and CDR2 YYREEE (reference sequence). Trimming took 2 bases from V and 3 from J; bases not matched to a gene: 15.

This clonotype came up many times. V gene TRBV15 combines with J gene TRBJ1-2, with no clear D. With 0 bases removed from V and 3 bases from J, the gap between germline ends came to 8 bases. This CDR3 has 14 residues. Germline CDR1 reads LNHNV; CDR2 reads YYDKDF (reference sequence). The CDR3 sequence: CATSREAGYYGYTF. The CDR3, as DNA: TGTGCCACCAGCAGAGAGGCGGGGTACTATGGCTACACCTTC.

Many counts were recorded for this clonotype. J is TRBJ2-1 and V is TRBV5-1; D is undetermined. There are 13 residues in the CDR3. The V end lost 4 bases, the J end lost 6 bases, and 11 bases lay between the germline ends. The germline V gene encodes CDR1 SGHRS and CDR2 YFSETQ. As DNA, the CDR3 is TGCGCCAGCAGCCTGGAGTGGGGCAATGAGCAGTTCTTC. Encoded protein: CASSLEWGNEQFF.

The gene calls are TRBV4-3 and TRBJ2-7; D call uncertain. Germline V gene sequence: CDR1 LGHNA, CDR2 YSLEER. The CDR3 sequence is 13 residues long. V lost 0 bases and J lost 8, with 11 bases in between. The CDR3: CASSQDSGIKQYF. The CDR3 region has the DNA TGCGCCAGCAGCCAAGATTCCGGAATCAAGCAGTACTTC.

This clonotype was recorded a few times. The CDR3 sequence: CASSLQGSSGELFF. Written as DNA, the CDR3 is TGTGCCAGCAGCTTACAGGGAAGCTCCGGGGAGCTGTTTTTT. The chain uses TRBV5-5 and TRBJ2-2, with D tentatively TRBD1 (6 bases). Deletions cut 2 bases from V and 6 bases from J, with 11 bases between. This CDR3 contains 14 residues. CDR1 and CDR2 (germline): SGHKS, YYEKEE (reference sequence).

This clonotype has at least ten counts. This CDR3 reads CASSRAPGQGVEKLFF. DNA for the CDR3: TGCGCCAGCAGCCGCGCACCGGGACAGGGGGTCGAAAAACTGTTTTTT. V and J are TRBV4-1 and TRBJ1-4; TRBD1 matches 11 bases. CDR3 length: 16 residues. After removal of 4 bases from V and 8 bases from J, the junction contained 9 bases not matched to a gene. Per germline, CDR1 MGHRA and CDR2 YSYEKL.

The chain employs TRBV20-1 and TRBJ2-5; D gene ambiguous. Trimming pared 3 bases from V and 2 bases from J, leaving 13 bases between. This CDR3 region has 14 residues. The germline V gene has CDR1 DFQATT and CDR2 SNEGSKA (reference sequence). The CDR3 is CSARLSLLQETQYF. The CDR3, as DNA: TGCAGTGCTAGGCTCAGCCTACTACAAGAGACCCAGTACTTC.

The rearrangement joins TRBV27 to TRBJ1-6, with a weak D call TRBD1 (6 bases). V dropped 4 bases and J dropped 1 base, with 20 bases sitting between them. The CDR3 runs to 19 residues. CDR1 is MNHEY, CDR2 SMNVEV, per germline (reference sequence). Here the CDR3 DNA reads TGTGCCAGCAGTTCTATGGGAATGGGGGCAGGATCCTATAATTCACCCCTCCACTTT. This sequence encodes CASSSMGMGAGSYNSPLHF.

This clonotype was recorded many times. The chain has TRBV11-2 and TRBJ1-2; 7 positions match TRBD1. J gave up 5 bases and V 4 bases, and 7 bases lay outside the gene matches. Per germline, CDR1 SGHAT and CDR2 FQNNGV. This CDR3 is built from 14 residues. CDR3 in DNA: TGTGCCAGCAGCTCCGCTAGGGACAGTTATGGCTACACCTTC. It specifies CASSSARDSYGYTF.

The DNA of the CDR3 is TGTGCCAGCTCACTAGGAGGAGCGGGAAGTCAGTACTTC. Encoded protein: CASSLGGAGSQYF. The chain carries TRBV18 and TRBJ2-5; TRBD2 agrees at 7 bases. V was clipped by 4 bases and J by 11 bases; unmatched bases: 10. The germline gives CDR1 KGHSH, CDR2 LQKENI. This CDR3 is 13 amino acids long.

This clonotype was detected a few times. V usage is TRBV27 and J usage is TRBJ2-3, with 7 bases lining up with TRBD2. CDR1 and CDR2 from the germline V gene are MNHEY and SMNVEV (reference sequence). V shed 4 bases and J 1 base; nucleotides not matched to a gene: 5. This CDR3 spans 15 amino acids. CDR3 amino acids: CASSYMGGGTDTQYF. In DNA, the CDR3 is TGTGCCAGCAGTTACATGGGGGGGGGCACAGATACGCAGTATTTT.

This clonotype was seen repeatedly, ten times or more. The chain combines TRBV20-1 with TRBJ2-2; a possible D gene is TRBD2 (6 bases). The CDR3 is 13 amino acids. The germline CDR1 and CDR2 sequences are DFQATT and SNEGSKA (reference sequence). V lost 7 bases, J lost 4 bases, and 13 bases lay in between. The CDR3 reads CSVSWGVTGELFF. The CDR3 DNA reads as TGCAGTGTTTCGTGGGGGGTCACCGGGGAGCTGTTTTTT.

The chain joins TRBV5-6 to TRBJ2-4, with D possibly TRBD1 on 6 matching bases. Trimming shortened V by 3 bases and J by 4 bases, and 11 bases separated the two germline ends. Germline CDR1 SGHDT, CDR2 YYEEEE. The CDR3 runs 14 residues. The DNA of the CDR3 is TGTGCCAGCAGCTGGGCGGACAGAAAAAACATTCAGTACTTC. This sequence encodes CASSWADRKNIQYF.

The CDR3 nucleotides are TGTGCCAGCTCACCACCGCTCTCATTCTACGAGCAGTACTTC. Its translation: CASSPPLSFYEQYF. This sequence joins TRBV18 and TRBJ2-7; unclear D gene. Germline assignment: CDR1 KGHSH and CDR2 LQKENI. V shed 0 bases and J shed 3 bases, with 9 bases lying between them. There are 14 residues in the CDR3. The variable domain in full, completed from reference TRBV18 and TRBJ2-7, reads NAGVMQNPRHLVRRRGQEARLRCSPMKGHSHVYWYRQLPEEGLKFMVYLQKENIIDESGMPKERFSAEFPKEGPSILRIQQVVRGDSAAYFCASSPPLSFYEQYFGPGTRLTVT.

This clonotype appeared many times. The V gene is TRBV29-1, the J gene TRBJ2-3; no clear D. This CDR3 has 15 amino acids. V lost 2 bases, J lost 4 bases, and 16 bases lay in between. The germline gives CDR1 SQVTM, CDR2 ANQGSEA. Here the CDR3 reads CSVEPGGGGPDTQYF. CDR3 nucleotides: TGCAGCGTTGAACCCGGTGGTGGCGGTCCAGATACGCAGTATTTT.

This clonotype was recorded many times. The chain couples TRBV29-1 to TRBJ2-5; D perhaps matches TRBD2 (6 bases). Germline CDR1 SQVTM, CDR2 ANQGSEA. The CDR3 contains 16 residues. Deletions cut 1 base from V and 4 bases from J, with 19 bases between. CDR3 DNA: TGCAGCGTTGAAGGCTTACCGGGCCGGGGGAGAGAGACCCAGTACTTC. It specifies CSVEGLPGRGRETQYF.

This chain uses TRBV20-1 with TRBJ2-1; 12 nucleotides align to TRBD2. Germline V lookup: CDR1 DFQATT, CDR2 SNEGSKA (reference sequence). The CDR3 is 15 amino acids. The CDR3 sequence: CSLRLGLAGLGEQFF. CDR3 nucleotide sequence: TGCAGCCTCAGGCTTGGACTAGCGGGACTTGGTGAGCAGTTCTTC.